Detailed here is one T cell receptor beta chain. Its cognate antigen is unknown. The CDR3 is 14 residues long. Trimming left V 5 bases short and J 1 base short, with 9 bases between. The germline V gene encodes CDR1 SNHLY and CDR2 FYNNEI. These data come from a study of long-term antiretroviral therapy in people with HIV. The libraries were made with immunoSEQ v3.0 at survey level. Some clones are missing from TCRdb's copy, which holds only in-frame ones; the method was immunoSEQ multiplex PCR. The sample yields 42,000 or so clones, 85% to 90% seen once. Study conclusions and caveats: Controls exceeded HIV repertoires in CDR3 length range. Clones that expanded before ART (that is, prior to treatment) dominated the repertoire at all time points.

This sample comprised unsorted PBMCs, obtained 1.2 years after starting antiretroviral therapy. This clonotype was sampled from a woman aged 45 to 65 with HIV. The rearrangement joins TRBV2 to TRBJ1-5, with D perhaps matching TRBD1 (5 bases). CDR3 nucleotide sequence: TGTGCCAGCAGTATGGGGCGCAGCAATCAGCCCCAGCATTTT. It encodes CASSMGRSNQPQHF.